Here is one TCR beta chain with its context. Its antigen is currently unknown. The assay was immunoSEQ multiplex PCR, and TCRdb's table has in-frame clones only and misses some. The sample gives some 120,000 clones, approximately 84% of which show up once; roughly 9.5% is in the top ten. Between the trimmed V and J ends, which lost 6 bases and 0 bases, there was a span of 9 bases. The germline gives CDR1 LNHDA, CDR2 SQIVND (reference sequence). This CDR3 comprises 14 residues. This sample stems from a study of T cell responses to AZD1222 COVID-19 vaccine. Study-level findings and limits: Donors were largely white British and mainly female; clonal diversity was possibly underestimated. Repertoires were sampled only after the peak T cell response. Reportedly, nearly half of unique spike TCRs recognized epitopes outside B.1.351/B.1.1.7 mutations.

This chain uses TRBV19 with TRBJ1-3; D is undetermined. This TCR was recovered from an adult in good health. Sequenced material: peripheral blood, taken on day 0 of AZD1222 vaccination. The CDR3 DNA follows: TGTGCCAGTAGGAGGGAGAGCTCTGGAAACACCATATATTTT. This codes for CASRRESSGNTIYF.